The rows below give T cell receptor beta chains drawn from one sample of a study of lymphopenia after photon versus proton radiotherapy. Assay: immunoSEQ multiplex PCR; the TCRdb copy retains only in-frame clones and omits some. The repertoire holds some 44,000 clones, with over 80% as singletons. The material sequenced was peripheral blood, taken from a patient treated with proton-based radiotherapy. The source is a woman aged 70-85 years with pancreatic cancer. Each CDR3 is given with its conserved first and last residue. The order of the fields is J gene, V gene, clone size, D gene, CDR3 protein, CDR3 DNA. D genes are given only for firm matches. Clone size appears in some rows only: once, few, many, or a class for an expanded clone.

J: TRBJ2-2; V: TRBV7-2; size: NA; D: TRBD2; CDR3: CASSGSGRSSGELFF; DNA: TGTGCCAGCAGTGGGAGCGGGAGATCGTCCGGGGAGCTGTTTTTT
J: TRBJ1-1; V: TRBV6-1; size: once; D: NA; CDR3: CASSVQLGMNTEAFF; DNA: TGTGCCAGCAGTGTCCAGCTGGGGATGAACACTGAAGCTTTCTTT
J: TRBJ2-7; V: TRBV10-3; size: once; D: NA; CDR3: CAISGANYEQYF; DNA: TGTGCCATCTCCGGGGCTAACTACGAGCAGTACTTC
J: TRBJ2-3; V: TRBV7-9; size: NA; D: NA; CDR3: CASSLGSGNKDTQYF; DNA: TGTGCCAGCAGCTTAGGTAGTGGGAACAAGGATACGCAGTATTTT
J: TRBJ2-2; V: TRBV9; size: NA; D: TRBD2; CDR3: CASSGQGLAGELFF; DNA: TGTGCCAGCAGCGGTCAAGGACTAGCTGGGGAGCTGTTTTTT
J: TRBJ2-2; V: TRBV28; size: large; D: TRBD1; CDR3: CASETGGGTGELFF; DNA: TGTGCCAGCGAGACAGGGGGCGGCACCGGGGAGCTGTTTTTT
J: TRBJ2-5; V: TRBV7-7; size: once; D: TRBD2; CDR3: CASSLGTSGRRSGETQYF; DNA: TGTGCTAGCAGCTTAGGGACTAGCGGGAGGAGGTCTGGGGAGACCCAGTACTTC
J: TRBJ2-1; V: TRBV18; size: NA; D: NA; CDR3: CASSPPGPMNNEQFF; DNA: TGTGCCAGCTCACCACCGGGACCAATGAACAATGAGCAGTTCTTC
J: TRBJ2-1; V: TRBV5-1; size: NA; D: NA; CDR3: CASSLERHEHVTRKFF; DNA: TGCGCCAGCAGCTTGGAGCGACACGAACATGTGACTAGGAAGTTCTTC
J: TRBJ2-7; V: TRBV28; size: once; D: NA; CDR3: CASSFDRTTSYEQYF; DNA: TGTGCCAGCAGCTTTGACAGGACAACCTCCTACGAGCAGTACTTC
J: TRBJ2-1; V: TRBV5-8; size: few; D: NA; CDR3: CASSFAPLSEQFF; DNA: TGTGCCAGCAGCTTCGCCCCGTTGAGTGAGCAGTTCTTC
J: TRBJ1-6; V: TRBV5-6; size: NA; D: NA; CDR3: CASSFSGTASSYNSPLHF; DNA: TGTGCCAGCAGCTTCTCTGGGACCGCTAGCTCCTATAATTCACCCCTCCACTTT
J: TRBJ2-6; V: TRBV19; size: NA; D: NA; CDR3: CASSIDGGSGANVLTF; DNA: TGTGCCAGTAGTATAGACGGAGGCTCTGGGGCCAACGTCCTGACTTTC
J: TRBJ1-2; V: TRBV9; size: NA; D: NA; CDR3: CASSAGGNSASVRISGYTF; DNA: TGTGCCAGCAGCGCCGGAGGGAACTCCGCATCGGTACGGATTAGTGGCTACACCTTC
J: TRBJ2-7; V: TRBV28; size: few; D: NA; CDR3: CASSSPRGSDDEQYF; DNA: TGTGCCAGCAGCTCCCCCCGGGGGTCGGACGACGAGCAGTACTTC
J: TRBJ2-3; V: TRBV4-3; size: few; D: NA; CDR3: CASSQDQSDTQYF; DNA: TGCGCCAGCAGCCAAGATCAGTCAGATACGCAGTATTTT
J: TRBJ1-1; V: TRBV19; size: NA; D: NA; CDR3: CASSISGSANTEAFF; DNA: TGTGCCAGTAGTATATCGGGGAGCGCGAACACTGAAGCTTTCTTT
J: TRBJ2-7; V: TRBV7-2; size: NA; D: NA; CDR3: CASTYGAVTYEQYF; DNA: TGTGCCAGCACCTACGGGGCAGTTACCTACGAGCAGTACTTC
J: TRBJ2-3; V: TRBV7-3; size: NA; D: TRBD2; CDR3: CASSAGPTSGRSDTQYF; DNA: TGTGCCAGCAGCGCAGGACCGACTAGCGGGAGGTCAGATACGCAGTATTTT
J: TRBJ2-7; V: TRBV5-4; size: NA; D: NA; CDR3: CASSSLSGTGPSEQYF; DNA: TGTGCCAGCAGCTCCCTAAGCGGGACAGGCCCCTCAGAGCAGTACTTC
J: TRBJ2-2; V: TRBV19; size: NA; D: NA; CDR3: CASSQGETLRAGELFF; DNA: TGTGCCAGTAGTCAAGGCGAGACCCTGAGGGCAGGGGAGCTGTTTTTT
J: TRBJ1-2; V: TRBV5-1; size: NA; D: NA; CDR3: CASSWEHLANYGYTF; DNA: TGCGCCAGCAGCTGGGAACACCTAGCTAACTATGGCTACACCTTC